This T cell receptor beta chain was captured by sequencing in a study of T cells expressing NK-cell markers. Study-level information: Out of eight donors sequenced, seven tested HCMV-seropositive and the remaining one seronegative. Findings and caveats of the study: Whether expanded NKG2C+ T cell clones were HCMV-specific remained unclear.

Beta-chain TCR cDNA was generated via 5'RACE template switching with UMIs. TCRdb derives one entry per CDR3 protein from the 5' RACE reads, leaving out DNA. This sample's clone table lists about 460,000 distinct CDR3 sequences. As to this clonotype: The antigen remains undetermined.

The receptor comes from a woman in her forties or fifties in good health. Sequencing was carried out using blood T cells: a sorted CD56 or NKG2C T cell subset, CD4+ or CD8+ T cells, or bulk PBMC T cells (not recorded which).

CDR3 protein: CASSLDLGLAPDGTQYF. V is TRBV11-3 and J is TRBJ2-5; TCRdb names TRBD2, which stays unverified in the absence of DNA. The CDR3 runs to 17 residues. CDR1 is SGHNT, CDR2 YENEEA, per germline.